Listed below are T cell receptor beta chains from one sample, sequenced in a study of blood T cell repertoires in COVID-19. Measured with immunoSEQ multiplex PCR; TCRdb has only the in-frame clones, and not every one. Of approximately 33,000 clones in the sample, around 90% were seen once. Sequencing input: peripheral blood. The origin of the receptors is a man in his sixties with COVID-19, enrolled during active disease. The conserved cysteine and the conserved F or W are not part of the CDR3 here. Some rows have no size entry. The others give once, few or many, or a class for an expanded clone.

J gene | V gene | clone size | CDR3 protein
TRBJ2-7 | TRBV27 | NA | ASINQDSSYEQY
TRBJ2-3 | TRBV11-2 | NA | ASSLGGRTDTQY
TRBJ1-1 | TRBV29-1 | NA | SVTWTPLSTEAF
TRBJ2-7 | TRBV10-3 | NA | AIKEEAGGFYEQY
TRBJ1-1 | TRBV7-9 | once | ASSSNPRTGNTEAF
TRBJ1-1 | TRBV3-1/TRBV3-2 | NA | ASSTTGNTEAF
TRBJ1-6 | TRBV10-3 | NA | AISRTGDNSPLH
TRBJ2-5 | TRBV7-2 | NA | ASSLAFFAGGSQETQY
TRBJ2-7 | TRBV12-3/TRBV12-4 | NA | ASTESGRHEQY
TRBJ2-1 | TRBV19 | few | ASSPGQGFDNEQF
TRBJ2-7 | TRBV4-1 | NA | ASSQDGRGYEQY
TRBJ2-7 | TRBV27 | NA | ASNLSGGDEQY
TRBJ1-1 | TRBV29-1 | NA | SGGGAHTEAF
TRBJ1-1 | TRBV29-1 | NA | SVVVTGRNTEAF
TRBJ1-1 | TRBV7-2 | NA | ASSLRAEGTEAF
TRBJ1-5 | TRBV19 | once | ATRRGVRQPQH
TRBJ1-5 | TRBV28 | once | ASSLGTEQPQH
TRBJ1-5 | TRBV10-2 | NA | ASSESVGGNQPQH
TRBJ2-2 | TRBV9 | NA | ASSPFTGELF
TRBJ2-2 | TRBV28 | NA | ASTPLGRSDTGELF
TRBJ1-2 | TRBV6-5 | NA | ASSPQGGGLGYT
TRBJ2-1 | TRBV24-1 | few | ATSKTQGTSGRPGSYNEQF
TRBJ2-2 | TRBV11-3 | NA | ASSYSNRGTGELF
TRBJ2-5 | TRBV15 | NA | ATSRPGQGETQY
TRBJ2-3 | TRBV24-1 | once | ATSDGSHTDTQY
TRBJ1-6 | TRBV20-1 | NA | SASMGAFDNSPLH
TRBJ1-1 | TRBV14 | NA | ASSRQGALNTEAF
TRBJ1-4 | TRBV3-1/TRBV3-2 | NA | ASSSQGGDEKLF
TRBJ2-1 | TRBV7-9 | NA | ASSQIPEQF
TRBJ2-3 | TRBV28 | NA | ASSSSGIRGTDTQY
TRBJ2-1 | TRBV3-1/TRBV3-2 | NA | ASSQGRTLSYNEQF
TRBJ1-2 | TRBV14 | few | ASSRAGGRYGYT
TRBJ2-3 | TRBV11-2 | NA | ASSRGTGLSSTDTQY
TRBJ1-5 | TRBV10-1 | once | ASSQGWNQPQH
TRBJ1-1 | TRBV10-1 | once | ASSESGNTEAF
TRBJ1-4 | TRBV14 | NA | ASSQGARSAKLF
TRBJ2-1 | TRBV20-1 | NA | SASGTSGFSYNEQF
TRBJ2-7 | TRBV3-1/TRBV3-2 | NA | ASSPDNREQY
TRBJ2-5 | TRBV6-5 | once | ASSPLTTGRETQY
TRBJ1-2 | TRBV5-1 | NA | ASSFQGAVGYT
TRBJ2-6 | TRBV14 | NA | ASQGTGVSGANVLT
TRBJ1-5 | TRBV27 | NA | ASSADSLNQPQH
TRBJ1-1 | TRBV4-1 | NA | ASSQVPRTGKLTEAF
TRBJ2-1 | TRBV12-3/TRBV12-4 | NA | ASSRGTAQF
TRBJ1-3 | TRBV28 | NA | ASRGGGSPISGNTIY
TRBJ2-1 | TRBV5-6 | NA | ASSLVQRRQDGEQF
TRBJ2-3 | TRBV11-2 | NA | ASSFGTSKDTQY
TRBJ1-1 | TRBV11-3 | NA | ASSSHGQSNTEAF
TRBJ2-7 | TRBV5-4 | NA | ASSLGGPSGTYEQY
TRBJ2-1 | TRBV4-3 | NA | ASSQGFSGSSYNEQF
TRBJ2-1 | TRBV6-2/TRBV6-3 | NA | ASSYSWTSYQGGIKGQF
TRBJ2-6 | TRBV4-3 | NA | ASSQDQEGSGANVLT
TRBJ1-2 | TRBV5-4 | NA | ASSLVQTNYGYT